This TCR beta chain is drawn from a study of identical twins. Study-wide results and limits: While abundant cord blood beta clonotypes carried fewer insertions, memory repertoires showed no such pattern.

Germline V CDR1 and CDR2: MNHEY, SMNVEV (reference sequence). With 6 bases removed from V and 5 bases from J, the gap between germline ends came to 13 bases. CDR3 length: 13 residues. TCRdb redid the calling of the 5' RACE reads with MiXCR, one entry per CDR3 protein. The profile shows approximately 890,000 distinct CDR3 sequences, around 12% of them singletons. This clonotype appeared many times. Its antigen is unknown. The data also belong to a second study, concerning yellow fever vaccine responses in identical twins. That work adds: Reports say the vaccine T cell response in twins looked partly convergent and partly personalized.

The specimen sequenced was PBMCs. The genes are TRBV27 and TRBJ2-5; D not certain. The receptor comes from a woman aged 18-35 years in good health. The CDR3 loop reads CASSLRAPETQYF. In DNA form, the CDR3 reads TGTGCCAGCAGCCTTAGAGCCCCGGAGACCCAGTACTTC.